In this sample, the clone carrying this T cell receptor (beta chain) turned up once. No antigen is known for it. The data are from a study of T cell responses to AZD1222 COVID-19 vaccine. Study observations and caveats: Spike-specific TCRs gained breadth and depth after people received two AZD1222 doses. Most donors were white British, females outnumbered males, and clonal diversity was possibly underestimated.

Sequenced by immunoSEQ multiplex PCR; TCRdb stores in-frame clones only, minus some. Here the sample spans 65,000 to 95,000 clones, about 91% being singletons. Germline V gives CDR1 SGHRS, CDR2 YFSETQ. This CDR3 contains 17 residues. V was pared by 5 bases and J by 0 bases, with 17 bases between. V is TRBV5-1 and J is TRBJ2-2, with D tentatively TRBD2 (7 bases). The material was peripheral blood, obtained on day 0 of MenACWY control vaccination. The origin of this receptor is an adult in good health. CDR3 sequence reads: CASRGGVKPSNTGELFF. The CDR3 DNA sequence: TGCGCCAGCAGAGGGGGGGTAAAACCATCGAACACCGGGGAGCTGTTTTTT.